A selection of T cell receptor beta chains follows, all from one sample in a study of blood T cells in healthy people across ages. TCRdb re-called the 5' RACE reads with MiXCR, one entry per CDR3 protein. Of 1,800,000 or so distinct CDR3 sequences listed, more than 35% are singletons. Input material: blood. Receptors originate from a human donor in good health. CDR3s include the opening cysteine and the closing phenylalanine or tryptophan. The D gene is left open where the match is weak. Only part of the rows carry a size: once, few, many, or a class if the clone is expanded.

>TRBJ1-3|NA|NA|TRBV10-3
TGTGCCATCAGCGGAAGAAGGCCCGGAGAGGACACCATATATTTT
CAISGRRPGEDTIYF
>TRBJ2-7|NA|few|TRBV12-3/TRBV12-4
TGTGCCAGCAGTTTGGGGACGAAGGAGCAGTACTTC
CASSLGTKEQYF
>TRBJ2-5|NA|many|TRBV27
TGTGCCAGCAGTTGGGGAGAGACCCAGTACTTC
CASSWGETQYF
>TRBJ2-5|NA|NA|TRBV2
TGTGCCAGCATGGTTCAAGAGACCCAGTACTTC
CASMVQETQYF
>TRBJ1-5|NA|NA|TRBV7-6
TGTGCCAGCAGCCTAAACAGGGTCGGTCAGCCCCAGCATTTT
CASSLNRVGQPQHF
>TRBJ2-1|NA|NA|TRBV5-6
TGTGCCAGCAGCGTGACTCGGGAGCAGGTCTTC
CASSVTREQVF
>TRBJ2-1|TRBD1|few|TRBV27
TGTGCCAGCGCAGAATACCGGGACAGGGAGTACAATGAGCAGTTCTTC
CASAEYRDREYNEQFF
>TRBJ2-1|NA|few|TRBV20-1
TGCAGTGCTTCTCTCTCGAGGAGAAATGAGCAGTTCTTC
CSASLSRRNEQFF
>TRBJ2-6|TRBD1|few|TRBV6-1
TGTGCCAGTCGAGAGACAGGGGAAGACAACGTCCTGACTTTC
CASRETGEDNVLTF
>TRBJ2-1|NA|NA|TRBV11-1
TGTGCCAGCACCCGCACAGGGTTTTCCTACAATGAGCAGTTCTTC
CASTRTGFSYNEQFF
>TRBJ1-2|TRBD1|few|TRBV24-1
TGTGCCACCGGAGGACAGGGGAATGGCTACACCTTC
CATGGQGNGYTF
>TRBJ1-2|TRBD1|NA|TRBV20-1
TGCAGTGCTAGGTTACTACTGGGGGACAGAGGATCCTATGGCTACACCTTC
CSARLLLGDRGSYGYTF